This T cell receptor beta chain derives from a study of T cell repertoires in cytomegalovirus infection. Findings and caveats of the study: HLA-C-restricted CMV clonotypes gave the most frequent clonotype in two of eight donors.

The CDR3 contains 17 residues. Trimming took 5 bases from V and 1 from J; bases not matched to a gene: 12. CDR1 is SGHVS and CDR2 is FNYEAQ in the germline V gene. TCRdb reprocessed the reads via MiXCR and lists one record per CDR3 protein. The sample yields roughly 500,000 distinct CDR3 sequences, roughly 46% seen once. A single count supports this clonotype. Its antigen is not identified. The sample here was cultured PBMCs, taken from culture after CMV antigen stimulation. This chain links TRBV7-6 with TRBJ2-7; 9 bases match TRBD2. This receptor was identified in a human donor in good health (CMV status not recorded). Some clones in this sample may be carry-over from other donors' samples. DNA for the CDR3: TGTGCCAGCAGCCCCGGAACCACTAGCGGGCCTTCCTACGAGCAGTACTTC. Translated: CASSPGTTSGPSYEQYF.